Presented here are 18 T cell receptor beta chains from one specimen sequenced in a study of identical twins. TCRdb reprocessed the 5' RACE reads with MiXCR, giving one entry per CDR3 protein. The table records roughly 540,000 distinct CDR3 sequences, 22% of them present only once. This sample also appeared in a second study, on T cells expressing NK-cell markers.

Sequencing used CD4+ T cells sorted from blood. These receptors all stem from a woman aged 18-30 years in good health.

CDR3 region: CARGPVHDSGSGTDTQYF. The CDR3 DNA is TGTGCCAGGGGCCCCGTCCACGATAGCGGGAGTGGGACAGATACGCAGTATTTT. V gene TRBV7-9 combines with J gene TRBJ2-3; TRBD2 agrees at 9 bases. V gave up 9 bases and J gave up 3 bases; unmatched junction bases: 19. Germline V gene sequence: CDR1 SEHNR, CDR2 FQNEAQ (reference sequence). This CDR3 has 18 amino acids. The whole variable domain, remainder taken from reference TRBV7-9 and TRBJ2-3, is DTGVSQNPRHKITKRGQNVTFRCDPISEHNRLYWYRQTLGQGPEFLTYFQNEAQLEKSRLLSDRFSAERPKGSFSTLEIQRTEQGDSAMYLCARGPVHDSGSGTDTQYFGPGTRLTVL.

V gene TRBV4-3 combines with J gene TRBJ2-7; TRBD1 or TRBD2 may be the D gene (5 bases each). The CDR3 length is 15 residues. The ends were cut back, 2 bases at V and 5 bases at J, with 16 bases in the middle. The germline CDR1 and CDR2 sequences are LGHNA and YSLEER. This chain's CDR3 is CASSQSWGLGDEQYF. DNA of the CDR3: TGCGCCAGCAGCCAATCTTGGGGATTGGGGGACGAGCAGTACTTC.

This clonotype was observed a handful of times. The chain combines TRBV5-1 with TRBJ2-7, with D maybe TRBD2 (6 bases). The CDR3 length is 13 residues. Germline V CDR1 and CDR2: SGHRS, YFSETQ. With 0 bases removed from V and 7 bases from J, the gap between germline ends came to 11 bases. As DNA, the CDR3 is TGCGCCAGCAGCTTGGAACGGGAGCGGGAGCAGTACTTC. Its protein product is CASSLEREREQYF.

There are a few counts of this clonotype. The chain couples TRBV12-3 or TRBV12-4 to TRBJ2-1, with D tentatively TRBD2 (6 bases). Trimming pared 7 bases from V and 0 bases from J, leaving 7 bases between. The CDR3 contains 13 residues. The CDR3 DNA sequence: TGTGCCAGCAAGGGACTCTCCTACAATGAGCAGTTCTTC. Encoded protein: CASKGLSYNEQFF.

The chain carries TRBV20-1 and TRBJ2-7; TRBD1 agrees at 12 bases. The CDR3 runs 15 residues. From germline, CDR1 is DFQATT and CDR2 SNEGSKA (reference sequence). Losses at the gene ends were 1 base for V and 2 bases for J; bases not matched to a gene: 3. This CDR3 is CSARGGTGGAYEQYF. CDR3 in DNA: TGCAGTGCTAGAGGAGGGACAGGGGGCGCCTACGAGCAGTACTTC.

The rearrangement links TRBV12-3 or TRBV12-4 to TRBJ1-1; TRBD1 matches at 7 bases. Losses at the gene ends were 5 bases for V and 7 bases for J; bases not matched to a gene: 4. The CDR3 is made up of 12 amino acids. CDR3 sequence reads: CASSERQGEAFF. The CDR3, as DNA: TGTGCCAGCAGTGAAAGACAGGGTGAAGCTTTCTTT.

This clonotype was observed a handful of times. One end of the junction varies from germline; a read error may be responsible. This chain uses TRBV5-1 with TRBJ2-1; TRBD2 agrees at 14 bases. The CDR3 runs 14 residues. The germline CDR1 and CDR2 sequences are SGHRS and YFSETQ. CDR3 in amino acids: CASSLGTGTSGGVF. CDR3 nucleotides: TGCGCCAGCAGCTTGGGTACCGGGACTAGCGGGGGAGTCTTC.

The rearrangement joins TRBV5-1 to TRBJ2-2; D is perhaps TRBD2 (6 bases). V gave up 0 bases and J gave up 2 bases, with 8 bases separating them. The CDR3 sequence is 15 residues long. CDR1 and CDR2 (germline): SGHRS, YFSETQ. CDR3 protein: CASSLAAGNTGELFF. In DNA form, the CDR3 reads TGCGCCAGCAGCTTGGCGGCGGGAAACACCGGGGAGCTGTTTTTT.

This clonotype was seen a handful of times. The chain has TRBV10-3 and TRBJ2-1; 8 bases are a match to TRBD2. The CDR3 length is 15 residues. The ends lost 4 bases at V and 6 bases at J; junction bases unmatched: 8. The germline CDR1 and CDR2 sequences are ENHRY and SYGVKD. The CDR3 bases are TGTGCCATCAGTGCGGGGGGGAGGGCCTCCAATGAGCAGTTCTTC. Translating it yields CAISAGGRASNEQFF.

In its sample, this clonotype was seen a few times. This chain links TRBV12-3 or TRBV12-4 with TRBJ2-3; TRBD2 aligns across 9 bases. With 5 bases clipped from V and 1 base from J, the junction kept 7 bases outside the gene matches. The CDR3 has 16 residues. CDR3 protein: CASSPLAGKGTDTQYF. The CDR3 DNA reads TGTGCCAGCAGTCCCCTAGCGGGAAAGGGCACAGATACGCAGTATTTT.

This chain links TRBV6-1 with TRBJ1-1; no clear D gene. The CDR3 totals 12 residues. V lost 2 bases and J 5 bases, leaving 6 bases between the germline ends. The germline gives CDR1 MNHNS, CDR2 SASEGT. The CDR3 region is CASSEIGTEAFF. In DNA form, the CDR3 reads TGTGCCAGCAGTGAAATCGGGACTGAAGCTTTCTTT.

This clonotype was observed at least ten times. The V and J genes are TRBV20-1 and TRBJ2-7; a weak D match, TRBD2 (6 bases). CDR3 length: 16 residues. CDR1 and CDR2 (germline): DFQATT, SNEGSKA (reference sequence). V lost 3 bases and J 0 bases, leaving 18 bases between the germline ends. In DNA form, the CDR3 reads TGCAGTGCTAGGCCGACTAAGCGGGTGCTCTCCTACGAGCAGTACTTC. Amino acid sequence: CSARPTKRVLSYEQYF.

This clonotype was observed a handful of times. The chain has TRBV7-2 and TRBJ2-1, with D possibly being TRBD2 (6 bases). Per germline, CDR1 SGHTA and CDR2 FQGNSA. CDR3 length equals 14 residues. V was trimmed by 2 bases and J by 5 bases, leaving 10 bases between them. In DNA form, the CDR3 reads TGTGCCAGCAGCTTAAATTGGAGGGACAATGAGCAGTTCTTC. Protein sequence: CASSLNWRDNEQFF.

The gene calls are TRBV20-1 and TRBJ2-7, with TRBD1 matching over 9 bases. The CDR3 runs 13 residues. The germline V gene encodes CDR1 DFQATT and CDR2 SNEGSKA (reference sequence). Trimming at V came to 5 bases and at J to 4 bases, leaving 6 bases not matched to a gene. The CDR3 DNA reads as TGCAGTGCTTACCCGGACAGGGGATACGAGCAGTACTTC. This codes for CSAYPDRGYEQYF.

In its sample, this clonotype was seen a few times. The CDR3 region is CSAGSFYEQYF. Written as DNA, the CDR3 is TGCAGCGCCGGATCCTTCTACGAGCAGTACTTC. V is TRBV29-1 and J is TRBJ2-7; the D is unclear. From germline, CDR1 is SQVTM and CDR2 ANQGSEA. V lost 7 bases, J lost 3 bases, and 10 bases lay in between. There are 11 residues in the CDR3.

The CDR3 DNA reads TGTGCCAGCAGCCAAGATCAAGGGCGGAGCGGGGAGACCCAGTACTTC. It is translated as CASSQDQGRSGETQYF. This rearrangement joins TRBV4-2 to TRBJ2-5, with D perhaps matching TRBD2 (6 bases). There are 16 residues in the CDR3. The germline CDR1 and CDR2 sequences are LGHNA and YNFKEQ. V gave up 0 bases and J gave up 5 bases, with 16 bases separating them.

The chain is built from TRBV6-1 and TRBJ2-6; D tentatively fits TRBD1 or TRBD2 (5 bases each). CDR1 and CDR2 (germline): MNHNS, SASEGT. The CDR3 spans 18 residues. Trimming left V 2 bases short and J 0 bases short, with 14 bases between. CDR3 sequence: CASSETAGASSGANVLTF. The CDR3, as DNA: TGTGCCAGCAGTGAAACAGCCGGGGCCAGCTCTGGGGCCAACGTCCTGACTTTC.

By share, this clonotype counts as medium-sized (0.01 to 0.1%). This CDR3 reads CSARRQGGMETQYF. CDR3 nucleotide sequence: TGCAGTGCTAGACGACAGGGGGGGATGGAGACCCAGTACTTC. The V call is TRBV20-1, the J call TRBJ2-5, with 9 bases that match TRBD1. This CDR3 has 14 amino acids. The V gene end was trimmed by 2 bases and the J gene end by 5 bases; junction bases not matched to a gene: 6. Germline lookup yields CDR1 DFQATT and CDR2 SNEGSKA (reference sequence).